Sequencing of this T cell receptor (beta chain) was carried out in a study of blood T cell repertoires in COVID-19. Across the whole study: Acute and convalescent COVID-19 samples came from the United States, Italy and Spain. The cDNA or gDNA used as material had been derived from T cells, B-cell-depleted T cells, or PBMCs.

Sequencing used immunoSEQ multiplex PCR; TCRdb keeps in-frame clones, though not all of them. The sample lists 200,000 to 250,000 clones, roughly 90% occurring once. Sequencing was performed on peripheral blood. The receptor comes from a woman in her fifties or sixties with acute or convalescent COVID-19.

CDR3 protein: CASSRWTGGAGNTEAFF. DNA of the CDR3: TGTGCCAGCAGCCGATGGACAGGGGGCGCGGGGAACACTGAAGCTTTCTTT. The chain is built from TRBV7-9 and TRBJ1-1, with 11 bases lining up with TRBD1. The CDR3 length is 17 residues. Trimming cost V 5 bases and J 1 base; bases outside gene matches: 9. Per germline, CDR1 SEHNR and CDR2 FQNEAQ (reference sequence).